This T cell receptor (beta chain) was sequenced in a study of shared clonotypes between healthy human individuals. CD45RO-negative, CCR7-selected cells formed the naive CD8 fraction, which excluded terminally differentiated effector memory CD45RA+ cells. Produced via immunoSEQ multiplex PCR; TCRdb's table is partial and in-frame only. The sample consists of about 2 million clones, approximately 94% of them appearing once. In the case of this clone: Its antigen is still unknown. Other DNA sequences within the sample encode an identical CDR3.

The V gene's germline CDR1 is SGHDT and CDR2 YYEEEE. The CDR3 is 13 amino acids. The V gene lost 0 bases and the J gene lost 3 bases, with 6 bases spanning the gap. Study conclusions and caveats: Lower generation probabilities were found for non-shared clonotypes than for those shared by all four donors.

This receptor was taken from a young man in good health. Input material: naive CD8+ T cells sorted from blood. The chain uses TRBV5-6 and TRBJ1-2, with D unresolved. CDR3 sequence reads: CASSLGSDYGYTF. In DNA, the CDR3 is TGTGCCAGCAGCTTGGGCAGTGACTATGGCTACACCTTC.